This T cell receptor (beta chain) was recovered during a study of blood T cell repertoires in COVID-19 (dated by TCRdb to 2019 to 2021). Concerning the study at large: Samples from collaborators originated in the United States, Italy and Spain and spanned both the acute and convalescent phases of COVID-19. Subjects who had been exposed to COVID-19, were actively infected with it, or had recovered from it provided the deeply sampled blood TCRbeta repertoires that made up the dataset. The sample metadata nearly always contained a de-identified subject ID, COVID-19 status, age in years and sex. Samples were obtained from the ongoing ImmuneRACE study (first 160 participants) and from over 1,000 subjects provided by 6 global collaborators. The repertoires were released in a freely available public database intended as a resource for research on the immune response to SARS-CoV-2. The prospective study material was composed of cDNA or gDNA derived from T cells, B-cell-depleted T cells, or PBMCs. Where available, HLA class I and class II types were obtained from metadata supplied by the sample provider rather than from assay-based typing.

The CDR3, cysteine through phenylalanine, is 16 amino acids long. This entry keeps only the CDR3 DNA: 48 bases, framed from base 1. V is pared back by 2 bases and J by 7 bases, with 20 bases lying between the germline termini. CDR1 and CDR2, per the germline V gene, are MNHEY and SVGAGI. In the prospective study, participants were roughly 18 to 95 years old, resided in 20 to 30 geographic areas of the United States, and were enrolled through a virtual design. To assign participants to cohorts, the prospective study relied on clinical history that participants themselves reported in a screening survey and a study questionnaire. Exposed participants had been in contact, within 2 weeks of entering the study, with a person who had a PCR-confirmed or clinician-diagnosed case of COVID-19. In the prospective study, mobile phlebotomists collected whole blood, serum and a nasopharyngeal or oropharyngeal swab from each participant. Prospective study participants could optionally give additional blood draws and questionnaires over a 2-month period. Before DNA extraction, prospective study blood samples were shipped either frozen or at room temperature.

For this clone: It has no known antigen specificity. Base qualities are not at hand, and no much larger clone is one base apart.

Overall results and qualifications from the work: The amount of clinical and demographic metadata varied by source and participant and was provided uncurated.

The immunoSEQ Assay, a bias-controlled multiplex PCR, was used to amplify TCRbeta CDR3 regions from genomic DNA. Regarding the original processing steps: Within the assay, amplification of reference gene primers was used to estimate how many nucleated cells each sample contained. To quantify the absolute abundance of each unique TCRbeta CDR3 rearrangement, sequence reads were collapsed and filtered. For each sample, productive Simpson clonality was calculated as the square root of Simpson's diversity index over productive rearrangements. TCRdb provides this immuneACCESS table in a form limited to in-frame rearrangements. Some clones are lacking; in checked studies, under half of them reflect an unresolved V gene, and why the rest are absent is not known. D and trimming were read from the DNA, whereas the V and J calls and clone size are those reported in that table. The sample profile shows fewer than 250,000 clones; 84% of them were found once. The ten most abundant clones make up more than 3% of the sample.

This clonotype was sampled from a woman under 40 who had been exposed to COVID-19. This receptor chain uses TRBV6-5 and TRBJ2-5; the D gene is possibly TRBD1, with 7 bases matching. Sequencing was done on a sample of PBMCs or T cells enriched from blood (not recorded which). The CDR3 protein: CASSYPPDRDGGTQYF. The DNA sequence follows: TGTGCCAGCAGTTACCCCCCTGACAGGGACGGGGGGACCCAGTACTTC.